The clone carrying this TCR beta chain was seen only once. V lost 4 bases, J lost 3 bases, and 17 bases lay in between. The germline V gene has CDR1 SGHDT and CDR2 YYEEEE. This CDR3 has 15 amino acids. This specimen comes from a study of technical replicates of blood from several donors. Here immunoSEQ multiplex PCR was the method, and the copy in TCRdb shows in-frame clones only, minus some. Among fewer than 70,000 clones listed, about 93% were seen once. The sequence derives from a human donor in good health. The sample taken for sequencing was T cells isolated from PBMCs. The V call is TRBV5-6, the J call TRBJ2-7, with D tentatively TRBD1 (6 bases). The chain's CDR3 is CASSAGRGFHYEQYF. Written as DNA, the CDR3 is TGTGCCAGCAGCGCTGGCAGGGGATTTCACTACGAGCAGTACTTC.